The sample holds many counts of the clone carrying this T cell receptor (beta chain). What it binds is unknown. Libraries of TCR beta came from iRepertoire HTBI primers plus Arm-PCR of CDR3 regions. TCRdb processed the multiplex PCR reads anew with MiXCR; each CDR3 protein has one entry. The sample yields about 440,000 distinct CDR3 sequences, about 15% seen once. Time point indicated: newly diagnosed GD, antithyroid drugs for less than 3 months. Generation of the TCR library employed RNA extracted from PBMCs. The data belong to a study of regulatory T cells in long-lasting Graves disease. Overall study findings and caveats: TRBV28, TRBJ1-2 and TRBJ2-5 emerged as the favored segments in persistent disease.

The CDR3 runs to 15 residues. CDR1 and CDR2 from the germline V gene are SGHRS and YFSETQ. Trimming removed 5 bases from V and 3 bases from J, with 17 bases in between. In addition, the sample was reused for a study of T cells in Graves' hyperthyroidism and ophthalmopathy. That source adds: Researchers barred patients who had uncontrolled infection, other autoimmune disease, pregnancy or lactation. Among clonotypes expanded in thyroid above 0.001, most were also found in blood.

Sequencing was performed on peripheral blood mononuclear cells (PBMCs), taken at new diagnosis, from a patient treated with antithyroid drugs. The TCR comes from a woman between 25 and 40 years old with Graves disease. The rearrangement uses TRBV5-1 and TRBJ1-2, with D maybe TRBD1 (5 bases). The CDR3 loop reads CASRSGGALYYGYTF. The CDR3 region has the DNA TGCGCCAGCAGAAGCGGAGGGGCCCTCTACTATGGCTACACCTTC. Filled out from reference TRBV5-1 and TRBJ1-2, the complete variable domain reads KAGVTQTPRYLIKTRGQQVTLSCSPISGHRSVSWYQQTPGQGLQFLFEYFSETQRNKGNFPGRFSGRQFSNSRSEMNVSTLELGDSALYLCASRSGGALYYGYTFGSGTRLTVV.